These T cell receptor beta chains were read from a single sample in a study of OX40 agonist ivuxolimab in advanced cancers. Measured with immunoSEQ multiplex PCR; TCRdb has only the in-frame clones, and not every one. In the table there are 100,000 or so clones, around 82% of which are singletons. The input for sequencing was CD4+ or CD8+ T cells sorted from blood, taken in a trial of the OX40 agonist ivuxolimab. All receptors derive from an adult with an advanced solid tumor such as melanoma, head and neck, liver or kidney cancer. CDR3s include the opening cysteine and the closing phenylalanine or tryptophan. The D gene is left open where the match is weak. Size tells how often a clone was seen (once, few, many) or the class of an expanded clone, and some rows leave it out.

j_call | d_call | v_call | clone_size | cdr3_nt | cdr3_aa
TRBJ2-1 | - | TRBV7-2 | - | TGTGCCAGCAGCTTTAGCAGCTACTCCTACAATGAGCAGTTCTTC | CASSFSSYSYNEQFF
TRBJ2-7 | TRBD2 | TRBV19 | - | TGTGCCAGTAGTATCGCGGGAGGGCCTCACGAGCAGTACTTC | CASSIAGGPHEQYF
TRBJ2-3 | TRBD1 | TRBV7-2 | - | TGTGCCAGCAGCTTTTATCCGGGACAGACCACAGATACGCAGTATTTT | CASSFYPGQTTDTQYF
TRBJ2-1 | TRBD2 | TRBV9 | - | TGTGCCAGCAGCAAGCGGGAGAAGTACAATGAGCAGTTCTTC | CASSKREKYNEQFF
TRBJ1-1 | - | TRBV28 | few | TGTGCCAGCAGTTTGCCCGGTAGTATGAACACTGAAGCTTTCTTT | CASSLPGSMNTEAFF
TRBJ1-1 | - | TRBV28 | - | TGTGCCAGCAGTGGGGAATTGGGAGAAGCTTTCTTT | CASSGELGEAFF
TRBJ1-1 | - | TRBV7-9 | - | TGTGCCAGCAGGTTGGGGGGGTTGAACACTGAAGCTTTCTTT | CASRLGGLNTEAFF
TRBJ1-2 | - | TRBV27 | - | TGTGCCAGCAGACTCGGAGATGGCTACACCTTC | CASRLGDGYTF
TRBJ2-5 | - | TRBV25-1 | - | TGTGCCAGCAGTGACCAACAAGAGACCCAGTACTTC | CASSDQQETQYF
TRBJ2-1 | - | TRBV27 | - | TGTGCCAGCAGTTCGAGCAACGGTGAGCAGTTCTTC | CASSSSNGEQFF
TRBJ2-7 | - | TRBV7-9 | - | TGTGCCAGCAGCTTAGCAGACTACTACGAGCAGTACTTC | CASSLADYYEQYF
TRBJ2-2 | - | TRBV27 | - | TGTGCCAGCAGTAACGGGGTCGGGGAGCTGTTTTTT | CASSNGVGELFF
TRBJ2-7 | TRBD1 | TRBV7-9 | - | TGTGCCAGCAGCCGAACCCCGACAGGGGCGGTCGAGCAGTACTTC | CASSRTPTGAVEQYF
TRBJ1-2 | - | TRBV30 | - | TGTGCCTGGAGTGTACTCCAGGGTGAGTTTCTCGGCTACACCTTC | CAWSVLQGEFLGYTF
TRBJ2-2 | - | TRBV19 | - | TGTGCCAGTAGTCCAAGATTCCCCGGGGAGCTGTTTTTT | CASSPRFPGELFF
TRBJ2-1 | - | TRBV7-2 | - | TGTGCCAGCAGCTTAGATCTCCTTGAGCAGTTCTTC | CASSLDLLEQFF
TRBJ2-2 | TRBD2 | TRBV6-6 | - | TGTGCCAGCAGTCCAGGACTAGACCTCACCGGGGAGCTGTTTTTT | CASSPGLDLTGELFF
TRBJ2-1 | TRBD2 | TRBV4-3 | once | TGCGCCAGCAGCCAAGATAGCGGGAGGCAAAATGAGCAGTTCTTC | CASSQDSGRQNEQFF
TRBJ2-3 | - | TRBV27 | once | TGTGCCAGCTTCCAGACCATAACGCACACAGATACGCAGTATTTT | CASFQTITHTDTQYF
TRBJ2-2 | - | TRBV7-3 | - | TGTGCCAGCAGCCAACTCCCGAACACCGGGGAGCTGTTTTTT | CASSQLPNTGELFF
TRBJ2-7 | - | TRBV28 | once | TGTGCCAGCAGTTTTAATTTGGCCCTTCTCTCCTACGAGCAGTACTTC | CASSFNLALLSYEQYF
TRBJ2-1 | - | TRBV30 | - | TGTGCCTGGAGTGCCCTAGCGAATGCCTACAATGAGCAGTTCTTC | CAWSALANAYNEQFF
TRBJ2-5 | TRBD1 | TRBV19 | - | TGTGCCAGTAGGATCCAGGGGGTTCGGCAAGAGACCCAGTACTTC | CASRIQGVRQETQYF
TRBJ2-5 | - | TRBV7-6 | - | TGTGCCAGCAGCTCAACAAGTAGGGTGGAGACCCAGTACTTC | CASSSTSRVETQYF
TRBJ2-1 | TRBD1 | TRBV5-6 | - | TGTGCCAGCAGCTCATCGGACAGGACCCGCGAGCAGTTCTTC | CASSSSDRTREQFF
TRBJ2-7 | TRBD2 | TRBV5-1 | - | TGCGCCAGCAGCTTCACGGGGGGAACGACCTACGAGCAGTACTTC | CASSFTGGTTYEQYF
TRBJ1-5 | - | TRBV4-1 | - | TGCGCCAGCAGCCTGGGGGGCGGCCGCAATCAGCCCCAGCATTTT | CASSLGGGRNQPQHF
TRBJ2-1 | - | TRBV9 | - | TGTGCCAGCAGCCCTATCTGGCTAGCCCGTCGCAATGAGCAGTTCTTC | CASSPIWLARRNEQFF
TRBJ2-3 | - | TRBV9 | - | TGTGCCAGTGGGCCCACAGATACGCAGTATTTT | CASGPTDTQYF
TRBJ1-6 | - | TRBV7-3 | - | TGTGCCAGCAGCTTAACGACGAATTCACCCCTCCACTTT | CASSLTTNSPLHF
TRBJ1-2 | TRBD1 | TRBV7-9 | once | TGTGCCAGCAGCTCTTCCGGGACAGATAACTATGGCTACACCTTC | CASSSSGTDNYGYTF
TRBJ2-3 | TRBD1 | TRBV9 | - | TGTGCCAGCAGCGGGGACAGGTCGTTAGGAGATACGCAGTATTTT | CASSGDRSLGDTQYF
TRBJ2-2 | - | TRBV9 | - | TGTGCCAGCAGCGCTACTTATGTGACCCCCGGGGAGCTGTTTTTT | CASSATYVTPGELFF
TRBJ2-3 | - | TRBV11-3 | once | TGTGCCAGCAGCGCGACTGTAGATACGCAGTATTTT | CASSATVDTQYF
TRBJ2-6 | - | TRBV21-1 | - | TGTGCCAGCAGCATACTGGTAAAGACAGGTAGAAAATCTGGGGCCAACGTCCTGACTTTC | CASSILVKTGRKSGANVLTF
TRBJ2-2 | TRBD1 | TRBV7-6 | - | TGTGCCAGCAGCTTGGGACAGGGGGAGGACACCGGGGAGCTGTTTTTT | CASSLGQGEDTGELFF
TRBJ1-2 | TRBD1 | TRBV19 | - | TGTGCCAGTAGTTCTGGGACAGGTGCTAACTATGGCTACACCTTC | CASSSGTGANYGYTF
TRBJ2-6 | - | TRBV25-1 | once | TGTGCCAGCAGTGGAGCCTCTGGGGCCAACGTCCTGACTTTC | CASSGASGANVLTF
TRBJ2-3 | TRBD2 | TRBV2 | - | TGTGCCAGGGGGACTAGCGTGCCCACAGATACGCAGTATTTT | CARGTSVPTDTQYF
TRBJ2-2 | - | TRBV10-3 | once | TGTGCCATCACTGGAAAGGAGAGGGGTGTCACCGGGGAGCTGTTTTTT | CAITGKERGVTGELFF